The sequence of this T cell receptor beta chain was determined in a study of T cell repertoires in cytomegalovirus infection. The V and J ends lost 1 base and 1 base, in that order; junction bases with no gene match: 5. Germline V gene lookup returns CDR1 DFQATT and CDR2 SNEGSKA (reference sequence). CDR3 size: 15 residues. The sample holds one count of this clonotype. TCRdb processed the reads anew with MiXCR; each CDR3 protein has one entry. The sample contains about 740,000 distinct CDR3 sequences, roughly a third of which appear only once. The TCR comes from a human donor in good health (CMV status not recorded). Some clones in this sample may be carry-over from other donors' samples. The V call is TRBV20-1, the J call TRBJ2-5; 8 bases map to TRBD1. Sequencing input: PBMCs. The CDR3 DNA sequence: TGCAGTGCTAGAGTACCAGGGGGCATCCAAGAGACCCAGTACTTC. It translates to CSARVPGGIQETQYF.